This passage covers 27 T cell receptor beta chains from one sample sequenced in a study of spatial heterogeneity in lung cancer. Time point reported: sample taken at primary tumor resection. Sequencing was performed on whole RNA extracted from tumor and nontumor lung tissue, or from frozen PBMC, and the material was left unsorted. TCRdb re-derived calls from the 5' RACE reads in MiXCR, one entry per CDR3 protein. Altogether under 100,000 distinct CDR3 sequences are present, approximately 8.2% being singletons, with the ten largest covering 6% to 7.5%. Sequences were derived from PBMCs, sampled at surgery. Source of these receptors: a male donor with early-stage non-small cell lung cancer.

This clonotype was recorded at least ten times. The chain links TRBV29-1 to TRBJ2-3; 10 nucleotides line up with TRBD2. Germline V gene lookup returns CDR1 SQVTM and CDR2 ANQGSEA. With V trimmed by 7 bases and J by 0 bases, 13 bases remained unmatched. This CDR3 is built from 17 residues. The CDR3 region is CSAVEPLAGVSTDTQYF. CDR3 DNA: TGCAGCGCCGTCGAACCCCTAGCGGGGGTTAGCACAGATACGCAGTATTTT.

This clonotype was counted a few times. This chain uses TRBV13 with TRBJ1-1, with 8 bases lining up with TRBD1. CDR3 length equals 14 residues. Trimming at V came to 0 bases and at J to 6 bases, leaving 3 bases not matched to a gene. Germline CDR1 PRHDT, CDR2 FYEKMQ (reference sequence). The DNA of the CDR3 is TGTGCCAGCAGCTTAGGGCCAGGGGGCTCTGAAGCTTTCTTT. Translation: CASSLGPGGSEAFF.

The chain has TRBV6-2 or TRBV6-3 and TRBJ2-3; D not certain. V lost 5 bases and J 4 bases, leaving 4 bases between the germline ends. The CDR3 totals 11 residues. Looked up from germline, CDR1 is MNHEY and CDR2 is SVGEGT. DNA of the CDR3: TGTGCCAGCAGTGATTCAGATACGCAGTATTTT. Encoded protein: CASSDSDTQYF.

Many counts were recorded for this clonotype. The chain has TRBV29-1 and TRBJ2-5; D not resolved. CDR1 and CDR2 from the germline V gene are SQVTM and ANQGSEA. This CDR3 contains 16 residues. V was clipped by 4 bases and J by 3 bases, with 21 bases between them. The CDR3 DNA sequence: TGCAGCGTTGCATTACACTACCCAGATCCTGAAGAGACCCAGTACTTC. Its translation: CSVALHYPDPEETQYF.

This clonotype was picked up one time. CDR3 DNA: TGTGCCAGCAGTTTCGGGGGCGAGGGGAACATTCAGTACTTC. Amino acids: CASSFGGEGNIQYF. The V gene is TRBV12-3 or TRBV12-4, the J gene TRBJ2-4; D could derive from TRBD1 or TRBD2 (6 bases each). V dropped 3 bases and J dropped 7 bases, with 13 bases sitting between them. The CDR3 extends over 14 amino acids.

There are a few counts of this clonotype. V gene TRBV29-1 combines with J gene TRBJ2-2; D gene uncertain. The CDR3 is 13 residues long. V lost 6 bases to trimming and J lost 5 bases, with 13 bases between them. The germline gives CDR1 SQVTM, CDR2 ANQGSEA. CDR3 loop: CSVPPVRTGELFF. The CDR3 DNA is TGCAGCGTCCCGCCCGTGAGGACCGGGGAGCTGTTTTTT.

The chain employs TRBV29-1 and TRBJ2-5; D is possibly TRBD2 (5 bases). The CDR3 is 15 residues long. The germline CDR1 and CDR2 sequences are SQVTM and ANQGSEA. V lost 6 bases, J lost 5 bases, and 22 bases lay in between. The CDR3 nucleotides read TGCAGCGTGTACGGGAACCCCTATTACAAGGAGACCCAGTACTTC. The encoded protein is CSVYGNPYYKETQYF.

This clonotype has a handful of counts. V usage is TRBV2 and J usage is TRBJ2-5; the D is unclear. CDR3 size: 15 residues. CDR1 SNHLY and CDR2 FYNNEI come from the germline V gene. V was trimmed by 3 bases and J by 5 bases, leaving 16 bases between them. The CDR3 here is CASSDLNSLDETQYF. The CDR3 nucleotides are TGTGCCAGCAGTGATTTAAATAGTTTGGACGAGACCCAGTACTTC.

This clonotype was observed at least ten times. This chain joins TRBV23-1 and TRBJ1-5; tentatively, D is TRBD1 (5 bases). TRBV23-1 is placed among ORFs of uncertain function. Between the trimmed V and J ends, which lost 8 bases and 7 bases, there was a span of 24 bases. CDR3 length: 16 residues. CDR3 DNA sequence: TGCGCCAGCCTGCAATGCCCGCAGGGAAGAAGACAGCCCCAGCATTTT. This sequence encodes CASLQCPQGRRQPQHF.

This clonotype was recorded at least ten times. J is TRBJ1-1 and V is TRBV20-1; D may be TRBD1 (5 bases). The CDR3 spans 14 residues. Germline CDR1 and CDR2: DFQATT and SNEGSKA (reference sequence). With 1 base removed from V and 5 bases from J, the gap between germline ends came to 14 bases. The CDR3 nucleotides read TGCAGTGCTAGAGCCCCCAAGGGGTGGACTGAAGCTTTCTTT. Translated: CSARAPKGWTEAFF.

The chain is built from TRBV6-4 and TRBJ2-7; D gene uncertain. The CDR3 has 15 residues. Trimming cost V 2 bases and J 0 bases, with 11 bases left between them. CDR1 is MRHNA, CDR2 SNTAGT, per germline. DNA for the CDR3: TGTGCCAGCAGTGACATGGTACCTTGCTCCTACGAGCAGTACTTC. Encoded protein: CASSDMVPCSYEQYF.

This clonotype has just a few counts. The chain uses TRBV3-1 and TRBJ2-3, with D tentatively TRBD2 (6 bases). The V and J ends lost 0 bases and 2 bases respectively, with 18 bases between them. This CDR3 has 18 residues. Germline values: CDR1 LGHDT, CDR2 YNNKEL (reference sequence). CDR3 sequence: CASSQEGTPGKPTDTQYF. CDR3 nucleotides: TGTGCCAGCAGCCAAGAGGGGACTCCAGGCAAACCCACAGATACGCAGTATTTT.

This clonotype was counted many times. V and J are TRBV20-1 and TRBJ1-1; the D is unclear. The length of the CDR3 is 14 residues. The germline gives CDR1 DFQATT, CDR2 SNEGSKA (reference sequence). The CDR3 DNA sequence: TGCAGCACCAAAAAGGCGTTGACGAACACTGAAGCTTTCTTT. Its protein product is CSTKKALTNTEAFF.

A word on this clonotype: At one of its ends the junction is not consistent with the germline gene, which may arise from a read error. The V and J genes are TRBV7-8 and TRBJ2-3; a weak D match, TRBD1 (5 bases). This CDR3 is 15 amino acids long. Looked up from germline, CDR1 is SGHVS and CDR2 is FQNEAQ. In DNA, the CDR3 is TGTGCCAGCGGCTTAGAAGGCAGGGGCACAGATACGCAGTATTTT. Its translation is CASGLEGRGTDTQYF. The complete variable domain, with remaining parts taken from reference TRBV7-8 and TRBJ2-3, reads GAGVSQSPRYKVAKRGQDVALRCDPISGHVSLFWYQQALGQGPEFLTYFQNEAQLDKSGLPSDRFFAERPEGSVSTLKIQRTQQEDSAVYLCASGLEGRGTDTQYFGPGTRLTVL.

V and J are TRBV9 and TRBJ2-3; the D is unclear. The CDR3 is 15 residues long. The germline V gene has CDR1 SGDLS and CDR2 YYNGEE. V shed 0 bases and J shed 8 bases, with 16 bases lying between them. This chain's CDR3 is CASSVGPPAQSTQYF. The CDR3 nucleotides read TGTGCCAGCAGCGTAGGTCCACCTGCACAGAGTACGCAGTATTTT. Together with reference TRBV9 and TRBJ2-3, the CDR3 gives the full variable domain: DSGVTQTPKHLITATGQRVTLRCSPRSGDLSVYWYQQSLDQGLQFLIQYYNGEERAKGNILERFSAQQFPDLHSELNLSSLELGDSALYFCASSVGPPAQSTQYFGPGTRLTVL.

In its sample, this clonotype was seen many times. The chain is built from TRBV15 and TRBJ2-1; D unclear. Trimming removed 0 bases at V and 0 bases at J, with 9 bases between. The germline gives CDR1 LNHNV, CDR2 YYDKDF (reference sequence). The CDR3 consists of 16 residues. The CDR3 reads CATSRDTDSSYNEQFF. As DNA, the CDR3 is TGTGCCACCAGCAGAGACACGGATAGCTCCTACAATGAGCAGTTCTTC.

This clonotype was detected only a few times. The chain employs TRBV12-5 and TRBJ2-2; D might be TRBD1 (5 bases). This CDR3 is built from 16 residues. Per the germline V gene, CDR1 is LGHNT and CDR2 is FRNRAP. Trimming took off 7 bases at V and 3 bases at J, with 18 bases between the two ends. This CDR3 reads CASVLFSGIYTGELFF. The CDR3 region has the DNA TGTGCTAGTGTTTTATTTTCAGGGATTTACACCGGGGAGCTGTTTTTT.

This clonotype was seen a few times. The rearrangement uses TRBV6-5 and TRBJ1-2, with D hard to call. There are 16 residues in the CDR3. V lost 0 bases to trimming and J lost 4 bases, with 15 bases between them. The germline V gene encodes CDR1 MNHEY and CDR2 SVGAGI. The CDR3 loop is CASSYSGLRHFYGYTF. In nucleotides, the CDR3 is TGTGCCAGCAGTTACTCAGGATTACGGCACTTCTATGGCTACACCTTC.

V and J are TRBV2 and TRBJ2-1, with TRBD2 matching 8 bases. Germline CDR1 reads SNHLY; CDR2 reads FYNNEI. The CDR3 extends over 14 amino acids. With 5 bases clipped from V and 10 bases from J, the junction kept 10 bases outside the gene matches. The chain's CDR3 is CASSPGLRGREQFF. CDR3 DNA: TGTGCCAGCAGTCCGGGACTCCGCGGGAGGGAGCAGTTCTTC.

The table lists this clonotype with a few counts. CDR3 sequence reads: CASSSSNPYEQYF. CDR3 in DNA: TGTGCCAGCAGTTCTAGCAACCCCTACGAGCAGTACTTC. The chain carries TRBV28 and TRBJ2-7, with a tentative D call TRBD2 (5 bases). Germline-derived CDR1 and CDR2 are MDHEN and SYDVKM. V shed 4 bases and J shed 2 bases, with 9 bases lying between them. The CDR3 is 13 residues long. Full variable domain (outside the CDR3, taken from reference TRBV28 and TRBJ2-7): DVKVTQSSRYLVKRTGEKVFLECVQDMDHENMFWYRQDPGLGLRLIYFSYDVKMKEKGDIPEGYSVSREKKERFSLILESASTNQTSMYLCASSSSNPYEQYFGPGTRLTVT.

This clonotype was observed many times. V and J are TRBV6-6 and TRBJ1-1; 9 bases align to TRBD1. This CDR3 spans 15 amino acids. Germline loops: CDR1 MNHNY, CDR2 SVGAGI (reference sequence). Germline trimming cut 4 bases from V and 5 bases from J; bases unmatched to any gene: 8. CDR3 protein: CASSWDRASGTEAFF. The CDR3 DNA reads TGTGCCAGCAGTTGGGACAGGGCGTCGGGGACTGAAGCTTTCTTT.

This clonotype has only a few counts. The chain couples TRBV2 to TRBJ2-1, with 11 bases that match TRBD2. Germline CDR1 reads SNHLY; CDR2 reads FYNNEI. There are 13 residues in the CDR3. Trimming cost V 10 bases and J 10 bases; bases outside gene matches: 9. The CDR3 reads CATGTSGALEQFF. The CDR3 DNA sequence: TGTGCCACCGGGACTAGCGGCGCCCTGGAGCAGTTCTTC.

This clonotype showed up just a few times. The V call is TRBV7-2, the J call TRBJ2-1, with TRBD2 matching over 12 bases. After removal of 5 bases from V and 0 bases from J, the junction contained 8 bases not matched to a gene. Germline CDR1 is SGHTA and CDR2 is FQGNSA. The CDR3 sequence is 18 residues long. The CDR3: CASSRTSGTLSSYNEQFF. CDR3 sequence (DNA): TGTGCCAGCAGCCGGACTAGCGGGACCCTAAGCTCCTACAATGAGCAGTTCTTC.

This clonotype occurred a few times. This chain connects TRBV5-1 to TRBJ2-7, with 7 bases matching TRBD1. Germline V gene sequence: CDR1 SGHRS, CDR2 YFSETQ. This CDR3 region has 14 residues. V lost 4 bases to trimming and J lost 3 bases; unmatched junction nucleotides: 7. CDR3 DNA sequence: TGCGCCAGCAGCCCCAGACAGGGTGGCTACGAGCAGTACTTC. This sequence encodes CASSPRQGGYEQYF.

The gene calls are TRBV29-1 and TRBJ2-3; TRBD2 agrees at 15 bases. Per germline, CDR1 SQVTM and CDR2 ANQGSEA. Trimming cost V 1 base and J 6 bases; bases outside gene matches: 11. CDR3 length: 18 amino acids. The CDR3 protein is CSVEVTPGTSGRMDTQYF. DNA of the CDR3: TGCAGCGTTGAAGTTACCCCCGGGACTAGCGGGAGGATGGATACGCAGTATTTT.

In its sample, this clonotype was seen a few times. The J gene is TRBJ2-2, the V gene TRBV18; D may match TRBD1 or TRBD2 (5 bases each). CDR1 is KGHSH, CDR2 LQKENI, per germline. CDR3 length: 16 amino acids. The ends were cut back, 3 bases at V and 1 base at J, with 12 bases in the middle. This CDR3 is CASSPAGTLNTGELFF. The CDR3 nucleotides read TGTGCCAGCTCACCCGCCGGGACCTTGAACACCGGGGAGCTGTTTTTT.

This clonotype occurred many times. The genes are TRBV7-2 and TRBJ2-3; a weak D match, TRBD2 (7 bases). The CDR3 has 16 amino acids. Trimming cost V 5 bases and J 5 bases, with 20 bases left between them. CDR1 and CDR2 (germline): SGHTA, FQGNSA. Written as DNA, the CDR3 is TGTGCCAGCAGCCCCCAGCCCGGCGGGGGCGGAGATACGCAGTATTTT. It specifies CASSPQPGGGGDTQYF.